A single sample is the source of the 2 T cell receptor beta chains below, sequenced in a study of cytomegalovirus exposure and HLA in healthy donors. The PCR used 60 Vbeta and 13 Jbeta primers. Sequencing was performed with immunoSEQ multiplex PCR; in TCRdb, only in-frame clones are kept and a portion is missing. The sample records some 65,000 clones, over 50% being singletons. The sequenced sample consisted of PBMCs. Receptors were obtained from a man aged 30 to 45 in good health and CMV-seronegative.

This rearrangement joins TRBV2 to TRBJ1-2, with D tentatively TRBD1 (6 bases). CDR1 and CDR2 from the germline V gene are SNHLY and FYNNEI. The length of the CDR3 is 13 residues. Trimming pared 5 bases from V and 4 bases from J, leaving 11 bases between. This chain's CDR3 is CASSYQGPYGYTF. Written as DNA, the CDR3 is TGTGCCAGCAGTTATCAGGGGCCCTATGGCTACACCTTC.

CDR3 DNA: TGTGCCAGCAGCTTCGAGGGGGGGTCACCCCTCCACTTT. Amino acid sequence: CASSFEGGSPLHF. This sequence joins TRBV7-8 and TRBJ1-6; perhaps TRBD1 as D (6 bases). Germline V gene lookup returns CDR1 SGHVS and CDR2 FQNEAQ. The V and J ends lost 3 bases and 10 bases respectively, with 10 bases between them. The length of the CDR3 is 13 residues.